This is a list of T cell receptor beta chains from one sample in a study of T-cell memory formation after mild COVID-19. Using its own MiXCR run on the 5' RACE reads, TCRdb lists one record per CDR3 protein. Among approximately 260,000 distinct CDR3 sequences, roughly 15% were seen once, and the ten largest hold around 3.7%. The sequenced material came from PBMCs or a T cell subset sorted from them (not recorded which). All receptors come from a man between 18 and 35 years old who had mild COVID-19 (a few samples of this study predate the infection). Cell type and time point are not known. CDR3s include the opening cysteine and the closing phenylalanine or tryptophan. Each record gives: V gene, clone size, J gene, CDR3 protein. Clone size is stated in some rows and not others, as once, few, many or a class when expanded.

V: TRBV24-1
size: NA
J: TRBJ2-1
CDR3: CATSGDRWSYNEQFF

V: TRBV28
size: few
J: TRBJ2-1
CDR3: CASSSGPGIRPNEQFF

V: TRBV7-2
size: few
J: TRBJ2-1
CDR3: CASSFRDSYNEQFF

V: TRBV12-3/TRBV12-4
size: few
J: TRBJ1-3
CDR3: CASTNGGHFTRPGGNTIYF

V: TRBV11-1
size: NA
J: TRBJ2-3
CDR3: CASSLDRPDTQYF

V: TRBV10-3
size: many
J: TRBJ1-1
CDR3: CAISEPGQGGTEAFF

V: TRBV20-1
size: few
J: TRBJ1-1
CDR3: CSAWGAENTEAFF

V: TRBV18
size: NA
J: TRBJ1-3
CDR3: CASSPTTPGISGNTIYF

V: TRBV29-1
size: NA
J: TRBJ1-1
CDR3: CSVEDHSLEAFF

V: TRBV7-9
size: few
J: TRBJ1-3
CDR3: CASSPDGPLQGNTIYF

V: TRBV7-9
size: once
J: TRBJ2-3
CDR3: CASSTRQALGTDTQYF

V: TRBV5-1
size: few
J: TRBJ2-3
CDR3: CASSLPMGGGTDTQYF

V: TRBV6-5
size: NA
J: TRBJ2-2
CDR3: CASGFTSGNTGELFF

V: TRBV18
size: NA
J: TRBJ2-5
CDR3: CASSPLTDQETQYF

V: TRBV18
size: few
J: TRBJ1-2
CDR3: CASSPTENYGYTF

V: TRBV5-1
size: NA
J: TRBJ1-6
CDR3: CASKLRSAPSPLHF

V: TRBV30
size: NA
J: TRBJ2-7
CDR3: CAWRQTGYEQYF

V: TRBV10-2
size: few
J: TRBJ1-2
CDR3: CASTNPGQAYGYTF